This T cell receptor (beta chain) derives from a study of human T cells and chemical hapten exposure. Unique molecular identifiers were linked by the library to individual cDNA molecules. TCRdb processed the RACE reads anew with MiXCR; each CDR3 protein has one entry. The sample holds over 100,000 distinct CDR3 sequences, approximately 8.3% seen once. Time point specified: healthy volunteer bleed at 2 weeks. The starting material, unfractionated whole blood, was used for total RNA extraction. V shed 3 bases and J shed 3 bases, with 10 bases lying between them. CDR1 SGHVS and CDR2 FQNEAQ come from the germline V gene. This CDR3 contains 14 residues.

The genes are TRBV7-8 and TRBJ2-3; no clear D gene. The material sequenced was whole blood. The TCR was taken from a male donor in good health. Some clones in this sample may be carry-over from other donors' samples. The CDR3 protein is CASSLRSVTDTQYF. Written as DNA, the CDR3 is TGTGCCAGCAGCTTGCGGAGCGTGACAGATACGCAGTATTTT. Together with reference TRBV7-8 and TRBJ2-3, the CDR3 gives the full variable domain: GAGVSQSPRYKVAKRGQDVALRCDPISGHVSLFWYQQALGQGPEFLTYFQNEAQLDKSGLPSDRFFAERPEGSVSTLKIQRTQQEDSAVYLCASSLRSVTDTQYFGPGTRLTVL.